A selection of T cell receptor beta chains follows, all from one sample in a study of blood T cells in healthy people across ages. TCRdb re-derived calls from the 5' RACE reads in MiXCR, one entry per CDR3 protein. This table holds hundreds of thousands of distinct CDR3 sequences, just over 55% found once. Material: blood. Receptors were obtained from a man aged 40-50 years in good health. Each CDR3 is given with its conserved first and last residue. A D gene is named only where the DNA matches it firmly. The listing skips clone size in some rows; elsewhere it reads once, few, many or a size class.

>NA|TRBJ2-1|TRBV2|13|NA
CASSVATRGEQFF
TGTGCCAGCAGTGTGGCCACCCGAGGTGAGCAGTTCTTC
>TRBD2|TRBJ2-2|TRBV7-3|17|NA
CASRDPGGTGDTGELFF
TGTGCCAGCAGGGATCCGGGGGGGACCGGGGACACCGGGGAGCTGTTTTTT
>TRBD2|TRBJ2-3|TRBV7-9|17|NA
CASSDESPGLNTDTQYF
TGTGCCAGCAGCGATGAATCCCCGGGACTAAACACAGATACGCAGTATTTT
>TRBD2|TRBJ2-7|TRBV20-1|17|few
CSASPRTSGKGGYEQYF
TGCAGTGCTAGCCCGCGGACTAGCGGAAAAGGAGGCTACGAGCAGTACTTC
>NA|TRBJ2-7|TRBV20-1|13|NA
CSASLDGAYEQYF
TGCAGTGCTAGTTTGGACGGAGCCTACGAGCAGTACTTC
>TRBD2|TRBJ2-1|TRBV14|15|NA
CASSILSGRRSEQFF
TGTGCCAGCAGCATCCTTAGCGGGAGAAGATCTGAGCAGTTCTTC
>NA|TRBJ1-4|TRBV4-1|16|NA
CASSQDWVGGGEKLFF
TGCGCCAGCAGCCAAGATTGGGTCGGCGGTGGGGAAAAACTGTTTTTT
>TRBD2|TRBJ2-3|TRBV7-3|16|NA
CASSYGTSGIGDTQYF
TGTGCCAGCAGTTATGGGACTAGCGGGATCGGGGATACGCAGTATTTT
>NA|TRBJ2-2|TRBV11-3|12|few
CASSPLSGELFF
TGTGCCAGCAGCCCCCTGAGCGGGGAGCTGTTTTTT
>TRBD1|TRBJ2-3|TRBV11-2|22|many
CASSTGQGTLARRESKGDTQYF
TGTGCCAGCAGCACGGGACAGGGAACCCTGGCGAGGCGGGAGTCCAAGGGAGATACGCAGTATTTT
>NA|TRBJ2-1|TRBV11-2|14|NA
CASSSTTYYNEQFF
TGTGCCAGCAGCTCGACGACGTACTACAATGAGCAGTTCTTC
>NA|TRBJ2-6|TRBV5-1|19|NA
CASSHSAFYSYSGANVLTF
TGCGCCAGCAGCCATTCGGCCTTCTACAGCTACTCTGGGGCCAACGTCCTGACTTTC
>TRBD2|TRBJ2-1|TRBV7-2|16|few
CASSLGSSGGVDEQFF
TGTGCCAGCAGCTTAGGGTCTAGCGGGGGTGTTGATGAGCAGTTCTTC
>TRBD1|TRBJ1-3|TRBV2|14|NA
CASSGTGGRNTIYF
TGTGCCAGCAGTGGGACAGGTGGGAGAAACACCATATATTTT
>NA|TRBJ2-5|TRBV7-9|13|NA
CASSTRNRETQYF
TGTGCCAGCAGCACTCGAAATCGAGAGACCCAGTACTTC
>TRBD2|TRBJ2-7|TRBV20-1|14|NA
CSAIIAGASYEQYF
TGCAGTGCTATTATAGCGGGAGCTTCCTACGAGCAGTACTTC
>NA|TRBJ2-7|TRBV7-2|15|NA
CATKRGNGDSYEQYF
TGTGCCACCAAGAGGGGCAACGGGGATTCTTACGAGCAGTACTTC
>NA|TRBJ1-1|TRBV27|14|NA
CASSLPRGRTEAFF
TGTGCCAGCAGTTTACCTCGGGGTCGTACTGAAGCTTTCTTT
>TRBD2|TRBJ2-5|TRBV27|16|few
CASSSKTSGGVETQYF
TGTGCCAGCAGTTCGAAGACTAGCGGGGGGGTGGAGACCCAGTACTTC
>NA|TRBJ2-4|TRBV28|15|once
CASRGRKDSKNIQYF
TGTGCCAGCAGGGGGAGAAAGGACAGTAAAAACATTCAGTACTTC
>TRBD1|TRBJ1-6|TRBV7-9|17|NA
CASSFADGTGSRSPLHF
TGTGCCAGCAGTTTCGCTGACGGGACAGGGAGTCGTTCACCCCTCCACTTT
>NA|TRBJ2-6|TRBV5-6|18|once
CASSLAILYDSGANVLTF
TGTGCCAGCAGCTTGGCCATCCTATATGACTCTGGGGCCAACGTCCTGACTTTC
>TRBD2|TRBJ2-2|TRBV24-1|15|many
CATSAGGAETGELFF
TGTGCCACCAGTGCGGGGGGAGCGGAAACCGGGGAGCTGTTTTTT
>NA|TRBJ2-5|TRBV28|15|few
CASIYSAVNPETQYF
TGTGCCAGCATCTATTCGGCCGTCAATCCAGAGACCCAGTACTTC
>NA|TRBJ2-7|TRBV7-9|18|NA
CASSFLGDVWNTPYEQYF
TGTGCCAGCAGCTTTTTGGGGGACGTTTGGAACACTCCCTACGAGCAGTACTTC
>NA|TRBJ1-2|TRBV12-3/TRBV12-4|15|NA
CASSSVRRLFYGYTF
TGTGCCAGCAGTTCGGTTCGTCGGCTCTTCTATGGCTACACCTTC
>NA|TRBJ2-1|TRBV7-2|13|NA
CASSLRFGNEQFF
TGTGCCAGCAGCTTAAGGTTCGGCAATGAGCAGTTCTTC
>NA|TRBJ2-3|TRBV20-1|11|NA
CSASSGDTQYF
TGCAGTGCTAGTAGTGGGGATACGCAGTATTTT
>NA|TRBJ2-1|TRBV29-1|15|NA
CSVEDLGSGFNEQFF
TGCAGCGTTGAAGATCTCGGGTCGGGATTCAATGAGCAGTTCTTC
>NA|TRBJ2-4|TRBV4-2|14|NA
CASSQGEMENIQYF
TGTGCCAGCAGCCAAGGGGAGATGGAAAACATTCAGTACTTC
>NA|TRBJ2-3|TRBV29-1|11|NA
CSGVGGDTRYF
TGCAGCGGCGTAGGGGGAGATACGCGGTATTTT
>NA|TRBJ1-1|TRBV10-2|14|NA
CASSESVEGTEAFF
TGCGCCAGCAGTGAGTCGGTGGAGGGCACTGAAGCTTTCTTT
>NA|TRBJ2-1|TRBV12-3/TRBV12-4|12|NA
CASSLHNNEQFF
TGTGCCAGCAGCTTACACAACAATGAGCAGTTCTTC
>TRBD1|TRBJ1-4|TRBV4-1|18|NA
CASSPRSRGPATNEKLFF
TGCGCCAGCAGTCCAAGATCCAGGGGGCCGGCAACTAATGAAAAACTGTTTTTT
>NA|TRBJ2-1|TRBV12-3/TRBV12-4|12|few
CATGGLDNEQFF
TGTGCCACCGGGGGACTGGACAATGAGCAGTTCTTC
>NA|TRBJ2-7|TRBV12-5|15|NA
CASGLEGLGSYEQYF
TGTGCTAGTGGTTTGGAAGGGCTGGGATCCTACGAGCAGTACTTC
>NA|TRBJ1-5|TRBV3-1|15|NA
CASSQDGLRNQPQHF
TGTGCCAGCAGCCAAGATGGGCTTAGGAATCAGCCCCAGCATTTT
>TRBD2|TRBJ2-5|TRBV20-1|14|NA
CSARSLAGVYEQYF
TGCAGTGCAAGGTCCCTAGCGGGAGTTTATGAGCAGTACTTC
>NA|TRBJ1-5|TRBV7-2|15|NA
CASSPVTASNQPQHF
TGTGCCAGCAGCCCCGTGACAGCGAGCAATCAGCCCCAGCATTTT
>NA|TRBJ1-4|TRBV25-1|13|few
CASSDSGGEKLFF
TGTGCCAGCAGTGACTCCGGGGGGGAAAAACTGTTTTTT
>NA|TRBJ2-5|TRBV7-3|14|NA
CASSLGGGSETQYF
TGTGCCAGCAGCTTAGGGGGAGGCAGTGAGACCCAGTACTTC
>NA|TRBJ1-5|TRBV12-3/TRBV12-4|12|few
CASSLMGRPQHF
TGTGCCAGCAGTTTAATGGGTCGGCCCCAGCATTTT
>NA|TRBJ2-4|TRBV27|15|NA
CARNSGVVPKNIQYF
TGTGCCAGAAACTCTGGGGTGGTACCCAAAAACATTCAGTACTTC
>NA|TRBJ1-1|TRBV28|11|NA
CASRAPRKAFF
TGTGCCAGCAGGGCCCCCCGCAAGGCTTTCTTT
>NA|TRBJ2-3|TRBV7-2|14|NA
CASSPTYRLDTQYF
TGTGCCAGCAGCCCTACTTATCGACTAGATACGCAGTATTTT
>NA|TRBJ2-3|TRBV5-4|16|few
CASSFSGYSEGDTQYF
TGTGCCAGCAGCTTTAGCGGATACTCAGAGGGAGATACGCAGTATTTT
>TRBD2|TRBJ2-1|TRBV20-1|15|NA
CSALRRSGRAFEQFF
TGCAGTGCTCTACGTAGGAGCGGGAGGGCCTTTGAGCAGTTCTTC
>NA|TRBJ2-1|TRBV6-5|14|NA
CASSYPDGYNEQFF
TGTGCCAGCAGCTACCCGGACGGCTACAATGAGCAGTTCTTC
>TRBD1|TRBJ1-2|TRBV7-3|13|NA
CAGRPGTGRGYTF
TGTGCCGGCAGACCCGGGACAGGGAGGGGCTACACCTTC
>TRBD1|TRBJ2-7|TRBV20-1|14|NA
CSAGGQGLPYEQYF
TGCAGTGCTGGGGGACAGGGGTTACCCTACGAGCAGTACTTC
>NA|TRBJ1-1|TRBV4-2|15|many
CASSPERNRNTEAFF
TGTGCCAGCAGCCCTGAAAGGAACAGGAACACTGAAGCTTTCTTT
>TRBD1|TRBJ2-5|TRBV3-1|15|NA
CASSHLDRVGKTQYF
TGTGCCAGCAGCCACTTAGACAGGGTAGGAAAGACCCAGTACTTC
>NA|TRBJ2-7|TRBV7-2|15|NA
CASSPYGSSYNEQYF
TGTGCCAGCAGCCCGTACGGGAGTTCCTACAATGAGCAGTACTTC
>TRBD1|TRBJ2-3|TRBV10-3|15|few
CAISESTGGTDTQYF
TGTGCCATCAGTGAGTCGACAGGGGGAACAGATACGCAGTATTTT